This T cell receptor beta chain was found in a study of shared clonotypes between healthy human individuals. General study points: Genetic and exposure-history diversity was limited by the few donors.

The V and J ends lost 4 bases and 2 bases, in that order; junction bases with no gene match: 3. Germline V gives CDR1 MNHNS, CDR2 SASEGT. The CDR3 spans 15 residues. The naive CD8 subset, CD45RO-negative cells positively selected for CCR7, excluded terminally differentiated effector memory CD45RA+ cells. All donors were healthy HIV-negative adults lacking recent acute infections or vaccinations. Every donor, a Caucasian adult, lived in Nashville, Tennessee. In the case of this clone: Its specificity is not known.

Clones were read by immunoSEQ multiplex PCR, and TCRdb kept only the in-frame ones, dropping some. The data hold hundreds of thousands of clones, with about 91% observed a single time. The origin of this receptor is a man aged 30 to 45 in good health. What was sequenced was naive CD8+ T cells sorted from blood. This chain uses TRBV6-1 with TRBJ2-7; 12 bases are shared with TRBD2. The CDR3 loop reads CASSVTSGSPYEQYF. The CDR3 nucleotides are TGTGCCAGCAGTGTGACTAGCGGGAGTCCCTACGAGCAGTACTTC.